Presented here are 30 T cell receptor beta chains from one specimen sequenced in a study of blood T cell repertoires in COVID-19. Here immunoSEQ multiplex PCR was the method, and the copy in TCRdb shows in-frame clones only, minus some. This table has 150,000 to 200,000 clones, approximately 84% appearing once. Sequenced material: peripheral blood. Receptor source: a human donor with acute or convalescent COVID-19. The donor label of this sample is uncertain.

The chain has TRBV30 and TRBJ1-2; 8 bases are a match to TRBD1. The CDR3 consists of 14 residues. J gave up 2 bases and V 3 bases, and 5 bases lay outside the gene matches. Germline V gives CDR1 GTSNPN, CDR2 SVGIG (reference sequence). The CDR3: CAWRETGENYGYTF. CDR3 bases: TGTGCCTGGAGGGAGACAGGGGAAAACTATGGCTACACCTTC.

The rearrangement links TRBV28 to TRBJ2-1; D ambiguous. V lost 6 bases and J lost 10, with 13 bases in between. There are 12 residues in the CDR3. Germline-derived CDR1 and CDR2 are MDHEN and SYDVKM. The CDR3 reads CASRVRKREQFF. The CDR3 coding sequence is TGTGCCAGCAGGGTACGTAAGAGAGAGCAGTTCTTC.

On this clone itself: This CDR3 is also generated by other DNA sequences in the sample. This rearrangement joins TRBV29-1 to TRBJ2-7; no firm D call. V lost 3 bases, J lost 4 bases, and 13 bases lay in between. The CDR3 loop spans 13 amino acids. Germline values: CDR1 SQVTM, CDR2 ANQGSEA. CDR3 protein: CSVEGTGAYEQYF. The CDR3 bases are TGCAGCGTTGAGGGCACCGGTGCATACGAGCAGTACTTC.

This chain connects TRBV10-1 to TRBJ2-1, with 11 positions matching TRBD1. The CDR3 runs 11 residues. Germline loops: CDR1 WNHNN, CDR2 SYGVQD (reference sequence). V gave up 6 bases and J gave up 15 bases; unmatched junction bases: 4. The CDR3 reads CASSGQGAWFF. CDR3 coding DNA: TGCGCCAGCAGCGGACAGGGGGCCTGGTTCTTC.

This clone was observed once. This rearrangement joins TRBV19 to TRBJ2-1; 12 nucleotides match TRBD2. CDR1 is LNHDA, CDR2 SQIVND, per germline (reference sequence). There are 17 residues in the CDR3. With V trimmed by 1 base and J by 6 bases, 7 bases remained unmatched. CDR3 nucleotides: TGTGCCAGTAGTATAGGACTAGCGGGAGCCCCGGCCAATGAGCAGTTCTTC. Translation gives CASSIGLAGAPANEQFF.

There are a few counts of this clone. The chain joins TRBV30 to TRBJ1-1; possibly TRBD1 for D (6 bases). Trimming pared 3 bases from V and 8 bases from J, leaving 16 bases between. The CDR3 spans 13 residues. CDR1 is GTSNPN and CDR2 is SVGIG in the germline V gene (reference sequence). Here the CDR3 reads CAWRGDTHREAFF. The CDR3 DNA sequence: TGTGCCTGGAGAGGGGACACGCATAGAGAAGCTTTCTTT.

The genes are TRBV5-6 and TRBJ2-3, with 8 nucleotides matching TRBD2. The ends lost 0 bases at V and 6 bases at J; junction bases unmatched: 9. The CDR3 loop spans 16 amino acids. Germline V CDR1 and CDR2: SGHDT, YYEEEE. In nucleotides, the CDR3 is TGTGCCAGCAGCTTGGGTAGGACTAGCCCGACCGATACGCAGTATTTT. Encoded protein: CASSLGRTSPTDTQYF.

V usage is TRBV5-1 and J usage is TRBJ2-7, with D uncertain. Trimming left V 2 bases short and J 2 bases short, with 14 bases between. The CDR3 is 15 residues long. The germline V gene has CDR1 SGHRS and CDR2 YFSETQ. The CDR3 region is CASSFSSTLPYEQYF. The CDR3 coding sequence is TGCGCCAGCAGCTTTTCTAGTACCCTTCCCTACGAGCAGTACTTC.

This CDR3 is CASSLLAGANSPLHF. The CDR3 region has the DNA TGTGCCAGCAGCTTGCTGGCGGGGGCAAATTCACCCCTCCACTTT. V is TRBV5-4 and J is TRBJ1-6; D may be TRBD1 (6 bases). Germline CDR1 and CDR2: SGHNT and YYREEE (reference sequence). Trimming left V 1 base short and J 7 bases short, with 12 bases between. CDR3 length: 15 amino acids.

The rearrangement joins TRBV7-8 to TRBJ2-3; 9 bases are a match to TRBD2. CDR1 and CDR2 from the germline V gene are SGHVS and FQNEAQ. V dropped 6 bases and J dropped 6; count of bases not matched to a gene: 10. CDR3 length: 15 residues. CDR3 region: CASSPGLAGMDTQYF. CDR3 DNA sequence: TGTGCCAGCAGTCCCGGTCTAGCGGGAATGGATACGCAGTATTTT.

The rearrangement uses TRBV24-1 and TRBJ2-3; tentatively, D is TRBD1 (6 bases). V was clipped by 4 bases and J by 7 bases, with 11 bases between them. Germline CDR1 KGHDR, CDR2 SFDVKD. This CDR3 comprises 13 residues. The CDR3 coding sequence is TGTGCCACCAGTGACCCGGACAGATATACGCAGTATTTT. Translating gives CATSDPDRYTQYF.

The chain links TRBV19 to TRBJ2-3; D may be TRBD1 (6 bases). In germline, CDR1 is LNHDA, CDR2 SQIVND (reference sequence). V was clipped by 0 bases and J by 0 bases, with 10 bases between them. The length of the CDR3 is 16 residues. CDR3 coding DNA: TGTGCCAGTAGTATAGATCACACAGGGAGCACAGATACGCAGTATTTT. This gives the protein CASSIDHTGSTDTQYF.

V gene TRBV6-5 combines with J gene TRBJ2-4; the match to TRBD1 covers 9 bases. Germline V lookup: CDR1 MNHEY, CDR2 SVGAGI. This CDR3 is 15 amino acids long. J gave up 3 bases and V 10 bases, and 10 bases lay outside the gene matches. The CDR3 sequence is CATIIWTGVKNIQYF. The CDR3 region has the DNA TGTGCCACCATAATCTGGACAGGGGTCAAAAACATTCAGTACTTC.

A remark on this clone: Other nucleotide sequences in the sample specify the same CDR3. V and J are TRBV18 and TRBJ1-2; D not resolved. The CDR3 sequence is 13 residues long. The germline V and J ends were trimmed by 3 bases and 2 bases, with 7 bases remaining between them. The germline gives CDR1 KGHSH, CDR2 LQKENI. This CDR3 reads CASSPSGNYGYTF. CDR3 DNA sequence: TGTGCCAGCTCACCGTCAGGAAACTATGGCTACACCTTC.

This chain links TRBV6-2 or TRBV6-3 with TRBJ2-3, with 14 bases that match TRBD2. V was pared by 5 bases and J by 4 bases, with 8 bases of the junction left unmatched. The CDR3 sequence is 17 residues long. CDR1 and CDR2 from the germline V gene are MNHEY and SVGEGT. For the CDR3, the DNA is TGTGCCAGCAGTCGGCCCCCGGGACTAGCGGGAGCAGATACGCAGTATTTT. Amino acid sequence: CASSRPPGLAGADTQYF.

This chain joins TRBV14 and TRBJ1-3; D ambiguous. V gave up 1 base and J gave up 2 bases, with 12 bases separating them. This CDR3 spans 16 amino acids. The germline gives CDR1 SGHDN, CDR2 FVKESK. The CDR3 region is CASSQGNRLAGNTIYF. In DNA form, the CDR3 reads TGTGCCAGCAGCCAAGGAAACCGACTCGCTGGAAACACCATATATTTT.

The rearrangement links TRBV30 to TRBJ1-2; a weak D match, TRBD1 (5 bases). The germline CDR1 and CDR2 sequences are GTSNPN and SVGIG (reference sequence). Trimming shortened V by 3 bases and J by 3 bases, and 14 bases separated the two germline ends. The CDR3 has 14 residues. The CDR3 bases are TGTGCCTGGAGGCTCGGTGCAGGGCACTATGGCTACACCTTC. Protein: CAWRLGAGHYGYTF.

Remarks on this clone: The sample holds other DNA sequences that translate to the same CDR3. This chain links TRBV7-2 with TRBJ2-7, with D perhaps matching TRBD2 (7 bases). The CDR3 is 14 residues long. Germline V gene data show CDR1 as SGHTA and CDR2 as FQGNSA. Trimming pared 1 base from V and 2 bases from J, leaving 9 bases between. The CDR3 region has the DNA TGTGCCAGCAGCTTAGGAGGGGGGGCCTACGAGCAGTACTTC. As protein: CASSLGGGAYEQYF.

The J gene is TRBJ2-3, the V gene TRBV11-2, with D tentatively TRBD2 (6 bases). Germline loops: CDR1 SGHAT, CDR2 FQNNGV. CDR3 size: 16 residues. The germline V and J ends were trimmed by 2 bases and 3 bases, with 15 bases remaining between them. The CDR3 DNA reads TGTGCCAGCAGCTTAATGGACTATGGCGTAACAGATACGCAGTATTTT. Translating gives CASSLMDYGVTDTQYF. The whole variable domain, filled in from reference TRBV11-2 and TRBJ2-3, reads EAGVAQSPRYKIIEKRQSVAFWCNPISGHATLYWYQQILGQGPKLLIQFQNNGVVDDSQLPKDRFSAERLKGVDSTLKIQPAKLEDSAVYLCASSLMDYGVTDTQYFGPGTRLTVL.

This clone has only one observation. The junction departs from the called germline gene at one end, perhaps through a read error. V gene TRBV10-1 combines with J gene TRBJ2-5, with D tentatively TRBD2 (5 bases). The CDR3 spans 12 residues. Germline CDR1 reads WNHNN; CDR2 reads SYGVQD (reference sequence). CDR3 sequence (DNA): TGCGCCAGCAGTGAGGGGTGGGAGAGCCAGTACTTC. It is translated as CASSEGWESQYF.

The chain couples TRBV5-5 to TRBJ2-7, with 15 bases that match TRBD2. Germline CDR1 SGHKS, CDR2 YYEKEE (reference sequence). This CDR3 contains 16 residues. V shed 0 bases, J shed 3 bases, and the junction held 1 base outside the gene matches. The CDR3 here is CASSLGGLAGGYEQYF. In DNA, the CDR3 is TGTGCCAGCAGCTTGGGGGGACTAGCGGGAGGCTACGAGCAGTACTTC.

CDR3 sequence: CASELAEYNEQFF. The CDR3 region has the DNA TGTGCCAGCGAACTAGCGGAGTACAATGAGCAGTTCTTC. This rearrangement joins TRBV2 to TRBJ2-1; the match to TRBD2 covers 8 bases. The trim removed 8 bases at V and 4 bases at J, leaving 4 bases unmatched. This CDR3 is built from 13 residues. Germline loops: CDR1 SNHLY, CDR2 FYNNEI.

V usage is TRBV6-5 and J usage is TRBJ2-1; 8 bases are shared with TRBD1. The CDR3 length is 15 residues. Germline lookup yields CDR1 MNHEY and CDR2 SVGAGI. The trim removed 0 bases at V and 6 bases at J, leaving 4 bases unmatched. The CDR3 sequence: CASSYSRQGTNEQFF. The CDR3 bases are TGTGCCAGCAGTTACTCGAGACAGGGGACCAATGAGCAGTTCTTC.

This clone has a handful of counts. The rearrangement joins TRBV6-2 or TRBV6-3 to TRBJ2-7; 8 bases fit TRBD2. The CDR3 spans 15 residues. The ends lost 6 bases at V and 3 bases at J; junction bases unmatched: 10. Per the germline V gene, CDR1 is MNHEY and CDR2 is SVGEGT. CDR3 residues: CASSSTSSGSYEQYF. The CDR3 DNA sequence: TGTGCCAGCAGCTCTACGTCGAGCGGGAGCTACGAGCAGTACTTC.

The CDR3 nucleotides are TGTGCCAGTAGGGGACTAGCGGGAGGGGCCGGGGAGCTGTTTTTT. Its translation is CASRGLAGGAGELFF. The V call is TRBV19, the J call TRBJ2-2, with 16 bases identical to TRBD2. Trimming took 6 bases from V and 6 from J; bases not matched to a gene: 1. Per the germline V gene, CDR1 is LNHDA and CDR2 is SQIVND (reference sequence). The CDR3 has 15 amino acids.

The chain is built from TRBV6-5 and TRBJ2-1, with 13 nucleotides matching TRBD2. Trimming removed 8 bases from V and 9 bases from J; junction bases left unmatched: 10. This CDR3 has 15 residues. Germline values: CDR1 MNHEY, CDR2 SVGAGI. DNA of the CDR3: TGTGCCAGCTTCCCCGGGACTAGCGGGACTGGTGAGCAGTTCTTC. It encodes CASFPGTSGTGEQFF.

This clone was seen only a few times. V usage is TRBV11-1 and J usage is TRBJ1-1, with 8 bases fitting TRBD1. The CDR3 is made up of 15 amino acids. Germline V lookup: CDR1 SGHAT, CDR2 FQDESV (reference sequence). With 5 bases clipped from V and 0 bases from J, the junction kept 5 bases outside the gene matches. The CDR3 region has the DNA TGTGCCAGCAGCAGAGGGACAGGAATGAACACTGAAGCTTTCTTT. This sequence encodes CASSRGTGMNTEAFF.

The chain recombines TRBV29-1 with TRBJ1-1, with D possibly TRBD1 on 5 matching bases. The length of the CDR3 is 15 residues. V was shortened by 3 bases and J by 1 base, with 15 bases between the two germline ends. Germline CDR1 reads SQVTM; CDR2 reads ANQGSEA. Written as DNA, the CDR3 is TGCAGCGTTGAGGCCCGAAGGACAAGGAACACTGAAGCTTTCTTT. It encodes CSVEARRTRNTEAFF.

The chain has TRBV7-3 and TRBJ1-1; D is perhaps TRBD1 (5 bases). Germline CDR1 is SGHTA and CDR2 is FQGTGA. CDR3 length equals 13 residues. V was shortened by 3 bases and J by 3 bases, with 8 bases between the two germline ends. CDR3 loop: CASSFDSYTEAFF. CDR3 DNA: TGTGCCAGCAGCTTTGACAGCTACACTGAAGCTTTCTTT.

V gene TRBV11-2 combines with J gene TRBJ2-3; 8 bases align to TRBD2. J was trimmed by 0 bases and V by 7 bases; bases with no gene match: 6. Germline-derived CDR1 and CDR2 are SGHAT and FQNNGV. This CDR3 has 15 residues. The CDR3 coding sequence is TGTGCCAGCACCTCGAGCGGGGGAAGCACAGATACGCAGTATTTT. Residues: CASTSSGGSTDTQYF.